This is a list of T cell receptor beta chains from one sample in a study of shared clonotypes between healthy human individuals. Sequenced by immunoSEQ multiplex PCR; TCRdb stores in-frame clones only, minus some. The sample comprises some 360,000 clones, 73% of which are singletons, and 8.5% to 12% rests with the top ten. The sample taken for sequencing was memory CD4+ T cells sorted from blood. The receptors here all came from a man aged 25-45 years in good health. Both conserved end residues are part of each CDR3. The D gene is left open where the match is weak. Size values are once, few and many counts, or a class for expanded clones, and some rows have none.

V: TRBV6-1; size: few; D: TRBD2; J: TRBJ2-1; DNA: TGTGCCAGCAGTGAGGTTGGCGGGAGCTTGGGTGAGCAGTTCTTC; CDR3: CASSEVGGSLGEQFF
V: TRBV2; size: .; D: .; J: TRBJ2-4; DNA: TGTGCCACCTCTCGCCAGCGGCAAAACATTCAGTACTTC; CDR3: CATSRQRQNIQYF
V: TRBV6-1; size: few; D: TRBD1; J: TRBJ2-2; DNA: TGTGCCAGCAGGGAACCGGGACAGGGTGCCGGGGAGCTGTTTTTT; CDR3: CASREPGQGAGELFF
V: TRBV4-2; size: .; D: .; J: TRBJ1-3; DNA: TGTGCCAGCAGCCAAGATGTTTCGGCAGGGGGAAACACCATATATTTT; CDR3: CASSQDVSAGGNTIYF
V: TRBV20-1; size: many; D: .; J: TRBJ1-1; DNA: TGCAGTGCCCCCGACAGGCCGAGGGCTTTCTTT; CDR3: CSAPDRPRAFF
V: TRBV11-1; size: .; D: .; J: TRBJ2-2; DNA: TGTGCCAGCAGCCGACAGGTGTTGGCCGGGGAGCTGTTTTTT; CDR3: CASSRQVLAGELFF
V: TRBV6-5; size: few; D: .; J: TRBJ1-2; DNA: TGTGCCAGCAGCCAACAGGGTGGGTTTGATGGCTACACCTTC; CDR3: CASSQQGGFDGYTF
V: TRBV18; size: .; D: TRBD1; J: TRBJ1-2; DNA: TGTGCCAGCTCACCCACCAGGGGACAGGGGTCCGACTATGGCTACACCTTC; CDR3: CASSPTRGQGSDYGYTF
V: TRBV10-2; size: .; D: .; J: TRBJ1-1; DNA: TGCGCCAGCAGTCTGGCCCTCGGGACTGAAGCTTTCTTT; CDR3: CASSLALGTEAFF
V: TRBV7-3; size: .; D: .; J: TRBJ2-3; DNA: TGTGCCAGCAGCCAGAGCGGGTATGGCACAGATACGCAGTATTTT; CDR3: CASSQSGYGTDTQYF
V: TRBV11-2; size: few; D: .; J: TRBJ1-1; DNA: TGTGCCAGCAGCTTAAGGTTTGGGGAGAAGAACACTGAAGCTTTCTTT; CDR3: CASSLRFGEKNTEAFF
V: TRBV11-2; size: once; D: TRBD2; J: TRBJ2-3; DNA: TGTGCCAGCAGTCTAGCGGGAGATTGGGATACGCAGTATTTT; CDR3: CASSLAGDWDTQYF
V: TRBV4-3; size: .; D: .; J: TRBJ2-7; DNA: TGCGCCAGCAGCCAAGGGACCGGGTATTCACACTACGAGCAGTACTTC; CDR3: CASSQGTGYSHYEQYF
V: TRBV9; size: many; D: .; J: TRBJ1-1; DNA: TGTGCCAGCAGCGTAGGCTCTCTCGGGAACACTGAAGCTTTCTTT; CDR3: CASSVGSLGNTEAFF
V: TRBV29-1; size: .; D: TRBD2; J: TRBJ2-1; DNA: TGCAGCGTTGATACTAGCGGGGAGGGACCTTCCTACAATGAGCAGTTCTTC; CDR3: CSVDTSGEGPSYNEQFF
V: TRBV6-1; size: .; D: .; J: TRBJ2-3; DNA: TGTGCCAGCAGTGACGAACACACAGATACGCAGTATTTT; CDR3: CASSDEHTDTQYF
V: TRBV5-4; size: once; D: .; J: TRBJ2-3; DNA: TGTGCCAGCAGCCCCCGGTCGGGGTCAGATACGCAGTATTTT; CDR3: CASSPRSGSDTQYF
V: TRBV2; size: .; D: .; J: TRBJ2-1; DNA: TGTGCCAGCCGGCGGGCGACAGAGGGTGAGCAGTTCTTC; CDR3: CASRRATEGEQFF
V: TRBV5-1; size: few; D: TRBD2; J: TRBJ2-1; DNA: TGCGCCAGCAGCTTGAAGGGACTAGCGGGAGAGCGAACGAATGAGCAGTTCTTC; CDR3: CASSLKGLAGERTNEQFF
V: TRBV5-1; size: .; D: .; J: TRBJ1-1; DNA: TGCGCCACCGCGGCCGTTACGAACACTGAAGCTTTCTTT; CDR3: CATAAVTNTEAFF
V: TRBV28; size: .; D: .; J: TRBJ2-2; DNA: TGTGCCAGCAGTTTATGGGTGGGAGTGAGCACCGGGGAGCTGTTTTTT; CDR3: CASSLWVGVSTGELFF
V: TRBV15; size: few; D: TRBD1; J: TRBJ1-5; DNA: TGTGCCACTAGGACAGGGGCCCTAAATCAGCCCCAGCATTTT; CDR3: CATRTGALNQPQHF
V: TRBV29-1; size: .; D: .; J: TRBJ2-1; DNA: TGCAGCGTTGAAGGGGGTCGGGGTGTTGAGCAGTTCTTC; CDR3: CSVEGGRGVEQFF
V: TRBV4-3; size: few; D: TRBD2; J: TRBJ2-2; DNA: TGCGCCAGCAGCCAAGCCGGACTAGGGGTCGGGGAGCTGTTTTTT; CDR3: CASSQAGLGVGELFF
V: TRBV2; size: .; D: .; J: TRBJ2-3; DNA: TGTGCCAGCAGTATACAGAGAGATACGCAGTATTTT; CDR3: CASSIQRDTQYF
V: TRBV12-5; size: .; D: .; J: TRBJ1-1; DNA: TGTGCTAGTGCCCCCCCAAGGGGCATGAACACTGAAGCTTTCTTT; CDR3: CASAPPRGMNTEAFF
V: TRBV15; size: .; D: .; J: TRBJ1-1; DNA: TGTGCCACCAGCAGAGATAAATGGAACACTGAAGCTTTCTTT; CDR3: CATSRDKWNTEAFF
V: TRBV29-1; size: few; D: .; J: TRBJ2-7; DNA: TGCAGCGTTGCCGTCTCCCTCTACGAGCAGTACTTC; CDR3: CSVAVSLYEQYF
V: TRBV5-4; size: .; D: .; J: TRBJ2-2; DNA: TGTGCCAGCAGACCCGGGTTCTCAGGCGGGGAGCTGTTTTTT; CDR3: CASRPGFSGGELFF
V: TRBV2; size: once; D: .; J: TRBJ2-7; DNA: TGTGCCAGCAGTGGAGACGGGAGAAGAGAGCACGAGCAGTACTTC; CDR3: CASSGDGRREHEQYF
V: TRBV4-3; size: .; D: .; J: TRBJ2-5; DNA: TGCGCCAGCAGCCAAGACAGCGGACCTGGGGGGGAGACCCAGTACTTC; CDR3: CASSQDSGPGGETQYF
V: TRBV5-5; size: .; D: TRBD2; J: TRBJ2-2; DNA: TGTGCCAGCAGCTTCCGACTAGCTTTGTACACCGGGGAGCTGTTTTTT; CDR3: CASSFRLALYTGELFF
V: TRBV5-1; size: .; D: .; J: TRBJ1-4; DNA: TGCGCCAGCAGCTTGACGGGCAGCAATGAAAAACTGTTTTTT; CDR3: CASSLTGSNEKLFF
V: TRBV19; size: few; D: .; J: TRBJ2-1; DNA: TGTGCCAGTAGTAATCCTCTGGGTGAGCAGTTCTTC; CDR3: CASSNPLGEQFF